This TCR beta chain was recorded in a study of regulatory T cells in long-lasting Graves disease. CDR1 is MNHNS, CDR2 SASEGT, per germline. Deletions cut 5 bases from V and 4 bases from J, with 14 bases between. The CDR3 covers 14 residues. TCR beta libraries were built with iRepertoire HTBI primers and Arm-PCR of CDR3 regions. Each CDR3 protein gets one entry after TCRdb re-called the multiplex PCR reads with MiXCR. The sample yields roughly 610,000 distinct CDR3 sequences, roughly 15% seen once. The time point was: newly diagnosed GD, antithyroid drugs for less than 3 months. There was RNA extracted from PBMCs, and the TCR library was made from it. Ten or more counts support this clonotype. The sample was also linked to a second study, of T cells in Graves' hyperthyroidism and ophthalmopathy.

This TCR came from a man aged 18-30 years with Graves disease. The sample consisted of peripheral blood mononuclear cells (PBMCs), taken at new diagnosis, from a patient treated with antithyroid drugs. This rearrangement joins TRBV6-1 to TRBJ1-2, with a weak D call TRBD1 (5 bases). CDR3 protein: CASSRDGQSYGYTF. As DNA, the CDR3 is TGTGCCAGCAGTCGGGACGGGCAGTCCTATGGCTACACCTTC.